This T cell receptor (beta chain) comes out of a study of shared clonotypes between healthy human individuals (dated by TCRdb to the early 2020s). For the study in its entirety: Three men and two women, aged 18 to 49 years, made up the cohort. Different laboratories and diverse techniques were used to prepare libraries and sequence TCR repertoires, to increase sequencing depth and limit assay-specific biases. For each donor, CD4 naive and CD4 memory were each given three plates, CD8 naive was given two plates, and CD8 memory was given one plate. Between about 0.85 and 9.5 billion PBMCs per donor were obtained by leukapheresis. The study deeply sequenced blood TCR repertoires of about 5 healthy adults to estimate repertoire size and the extent of clonotype sharing between individuals. Paper-wide results and their limitations: Larger estimated clonotype richness was generally found for naive subsets than for memory subsets. Sampling was restricted to blood, and TCR repertoires in tissues likely differ from the TCR repertoires found in blood. Pairwise subsampling indicated that sequencing depth was expected to affect the degree of clonotype sharing among donors. Incomplete sequencing was indicated by rarefaction of sorted-subset datasets, despite the large sequencing depth. Compared with non-shared clonotypes, clonotypes shared by all four sorted-subset donors had higher generation probabilities. About 5% of naive CD4, 3.5% of naive CD8, roughly 2.4% of memory CD4, and 0.35% to 0.4% of memory CD8 clonotypes were shared across a few donors. The genetic and exposure-history diversity represented was limited by the small number of donors.

TCR CDR3 regions were amplified from genomic DNA by multiplex PCR using the deep immunoSEQ assay. For each cell subset, the extracted genomic DNA was distributed evenly across all wells of several immunoSEQ 96-well plates, and each plate served as one replicate. Each replicate PCR for sorted subsets received about 210 ng genomic DNA, equal to about 30,000 T cell genomes. The purified libraries were quantified using a Qubit 3.0 fluorometer, sized with a Bioanalyzer 2100, and then quantified again using the KAPA Library Quantification kit. A separate single-read 150-cycle Illumina NextSeq 550 flow cell was used to sequence each immunoSEQ 96-well plate. The paper's data handling went like this. Because the immunoSEQ output included only junctional sequences and no quality scores, the filtering could not be the same as the filtering used for full-length reads. Sequences were annotated with PyIR, a Python wrapper for IgBLAST v1.9, using IMGT germline references to assign V/J genes and CDR3. Reads with weak V/J assignments (E-value above 1e-6), missing CDR3, stop codons, out-of-frame junctions, or ambiguous translated residues were removed. V3J clonotypes were defined as sequences sharing the same inferred V gene, J gene, and CDR3 amino acid sequence. Percentage overlap between repertoires was calculated by dividing the number of shared unique clonotypes by the size of the smaller repertoire. Richness of each repertoire was evaluated using RTK rarefaction, the Chao1 estimator, and Recon v2.1 estimates of unobserved clonotypes. Generation probabilities were computed with OLGA for all TCRbeta clonotypes obtained by the gDNA method from four donors. Drawn from immuneACCESS, this table holds only the in-frame rearrangements with V and J called that TCRdb kept. Clones are partly lost; checked studies trace under half to an unresolved V gene and leave the rest unexplained. The V and J calls and clone size are taken from that table; D and trimming were inferred from the DNA. This sample lists about 2.3 million clones; more than 80% were detected once. The ten largest make up under 0.45% of the sample.

On this clone itself: The antigen it binds to is not known. Base quality data are lacking; no much larger clone is found one base away.

Donors were healthy HIV-negative adults with no recently reported acute infections or vaccinations. Only Caucasian adults living in Nashville, Tennessee, USA were represented among the donors. CD4+ T cells were enriched by magnetic negative selection, after which naive cells were positively selected on CD45RA and the negative fraction was taken as the memory subset. Blood was obtained by leukapheresis, after which PBMCs were separated by Ficoll-Histopaque density gradient centrifugation and cryopreserved in liquid nitrogen vapor phase. Purity and quantity of every magnetically sorted T cell population were checked by analytical flow cytometry. Genomic DNA was isolated from every sorted fraction and measured by UV absorbance on a Nanodrop 2000c. The germline V gene gives CDR1 as MDHEN and CDR2 as SYDVKM. The CDR3 covers 14 residues, taking in both the cysteine and the phenylalanine. Only the CDR3 portion is preserved as DNA: 42 bases, with reading frame beginning at the first base. A distance of 14 bases separates the germline ends of V and J, which lose 6 bases and 3 bases respectively.

The source is a man aged 18 to 30 in good health. Some clones in this sample may be carry-over from other donors' samples. Sequencing was performed on naive CD4+ T cells from PBMCs. Interpreted using the paper, the cell subset or site label stands for: CD45RA+ positively selected. The rearrangement joined TRBV28 to TRBJ1-2, with a tentative D gene TRBD1 over 5 matching bases. The CDR3 region: CASRHGHYDYGYTF. DNA sequence: TGTGCCAGCAGGCACGGACACTACGACTATGGCTACACCTTC.